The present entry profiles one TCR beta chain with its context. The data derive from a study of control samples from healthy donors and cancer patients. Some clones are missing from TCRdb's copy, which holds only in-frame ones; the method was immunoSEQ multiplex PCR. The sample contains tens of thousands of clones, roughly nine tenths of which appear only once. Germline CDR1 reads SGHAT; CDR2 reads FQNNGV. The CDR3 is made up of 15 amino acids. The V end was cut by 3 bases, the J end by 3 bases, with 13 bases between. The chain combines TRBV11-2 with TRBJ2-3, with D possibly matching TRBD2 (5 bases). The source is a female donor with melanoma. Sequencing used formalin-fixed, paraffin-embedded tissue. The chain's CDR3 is CASSFRGALTDTQYF. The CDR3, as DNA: TGTGCCAGCAGCTTCCGGGGTGCATTAACAGATACGCAGTATTTT.